This TCR beta chain was found in a study of cytomegalovirus exposure and HLA in healthy donors. Across the study: From 150 million to 200 million T cells, an earlier analysis saw some 120 million unique TCR beta sequences. Study-level points and caveats: In a later analysis, donors in an Asian-associated ancestry cluster reportedly had fewer N-insertions in productive TCRs than the cohort mean. The study put roughly 160 TCR beta chains on its list as cytomegalovirus-associated.

CDR3 length equals 13 residues. V gave up 4 bases and J gave up 7 bases; unmatched junction bases: 2. CDR1 and CDR2 (germline): SGHRS, YFSETQ. About this clone: The antigen is unknown.

PCR involved 60 Vbeta and 13 Jbeta primers. Method: immunoSEQ multiplex PCR; TCRdb's copy keeps in-frame clones and lacks some. Of roughly 160,000 clones listed, around 83% are singletons. The clonotype comes from a young man in good health and CMV-seropositive. Sequencing was done on a sample of PBMCs. The J gene is TRBJ2-1, the V gene TRBV5-1; 10 positions match TRBD1. The CDR3, as DNA: TGCGCCAGCAGCAGGGGACAGGGGAATGAGCAGTTCTTC. This codes for CASSRGQGNEQFF. Filled out from reference TRBV5-1 and TRBJ2-1, the complete variable domain reads KAGVTQTPRYLIKTRGQQVTLSCSPISGHRSVSWYQQTPGQGLQFLFEYFSETQRNKGNFPGRFSGRQFSNSRSEMNVSTLELGDSALYLCASSRGQGNEQFFGPGTRLTVL.